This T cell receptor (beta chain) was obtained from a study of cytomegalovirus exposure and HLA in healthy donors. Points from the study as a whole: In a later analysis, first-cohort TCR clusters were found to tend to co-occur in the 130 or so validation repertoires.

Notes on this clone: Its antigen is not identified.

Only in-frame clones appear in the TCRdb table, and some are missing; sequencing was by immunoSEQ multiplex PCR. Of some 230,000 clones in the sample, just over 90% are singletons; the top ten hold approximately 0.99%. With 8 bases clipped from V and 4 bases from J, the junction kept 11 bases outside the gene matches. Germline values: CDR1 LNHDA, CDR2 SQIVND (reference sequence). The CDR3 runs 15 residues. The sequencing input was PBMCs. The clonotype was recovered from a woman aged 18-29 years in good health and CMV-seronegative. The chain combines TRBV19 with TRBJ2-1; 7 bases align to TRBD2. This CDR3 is CASSMGGRSYNEQFF. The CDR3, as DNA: TGTGCCAGTTCCATGGGAGGGCGTAGTTACAATGAGCAGTTCTTC. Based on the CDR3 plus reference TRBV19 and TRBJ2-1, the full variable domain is DGGITQSPKYLFRKEGQNVTLSCEQNLNHDAMYWYRQDPGQGLRLIYYSQIVNDFQKGDIAEGYSVSREKKESFPLTVTSAQKNPTAFYLCASSMGGRSYNEQFFGPGTRLTVL.